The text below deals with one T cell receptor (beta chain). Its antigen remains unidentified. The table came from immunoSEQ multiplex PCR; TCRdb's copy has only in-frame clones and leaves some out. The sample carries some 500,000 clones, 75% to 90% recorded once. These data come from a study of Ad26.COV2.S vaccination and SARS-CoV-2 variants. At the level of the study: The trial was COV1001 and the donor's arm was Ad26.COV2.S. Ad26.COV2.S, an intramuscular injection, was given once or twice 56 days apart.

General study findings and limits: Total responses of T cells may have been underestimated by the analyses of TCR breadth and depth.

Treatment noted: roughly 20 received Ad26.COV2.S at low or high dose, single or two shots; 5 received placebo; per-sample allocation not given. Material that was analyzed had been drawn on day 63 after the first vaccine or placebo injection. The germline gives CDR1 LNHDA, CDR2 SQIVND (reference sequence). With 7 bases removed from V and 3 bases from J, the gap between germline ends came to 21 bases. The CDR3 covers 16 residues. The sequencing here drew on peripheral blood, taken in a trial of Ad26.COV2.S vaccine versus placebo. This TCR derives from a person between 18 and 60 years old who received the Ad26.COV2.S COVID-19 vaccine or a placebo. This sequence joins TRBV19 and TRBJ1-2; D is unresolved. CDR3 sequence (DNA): TGTGCCAGTATTAATCGGGCTCAGATAACCTACTATGGCTACACCTTC. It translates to CASINRAQITYYGYTF.